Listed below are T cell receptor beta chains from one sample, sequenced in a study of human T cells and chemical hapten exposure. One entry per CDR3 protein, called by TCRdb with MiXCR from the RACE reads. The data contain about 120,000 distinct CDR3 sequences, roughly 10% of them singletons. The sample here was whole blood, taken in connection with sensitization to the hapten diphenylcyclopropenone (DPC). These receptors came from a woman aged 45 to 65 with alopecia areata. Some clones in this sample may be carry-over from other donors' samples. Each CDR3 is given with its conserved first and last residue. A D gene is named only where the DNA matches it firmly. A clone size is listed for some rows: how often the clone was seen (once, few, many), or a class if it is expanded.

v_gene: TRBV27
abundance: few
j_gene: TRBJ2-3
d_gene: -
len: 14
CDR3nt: TGTGCCAGCAGTTTGGGTACCTTCACAGATACGCAGTATTTT
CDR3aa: CASSLGTFTDTQYF

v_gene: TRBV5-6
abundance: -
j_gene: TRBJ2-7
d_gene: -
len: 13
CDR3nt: TGTGCCAGCACCCCGGGCCGGATTGGGGAGCAGTACTTC
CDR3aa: CASTPGRIGEQYF

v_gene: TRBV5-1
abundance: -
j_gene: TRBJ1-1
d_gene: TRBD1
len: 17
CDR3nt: TGCGCCAGCAGCTTGGCTACCGGGACAGCAGTGAACACTGAAGCTTTCTTT
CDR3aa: CASSLATGTAVNTEAFF

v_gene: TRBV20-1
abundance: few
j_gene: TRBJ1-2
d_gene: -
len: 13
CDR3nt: TGCAGTGCTAGAACAGATGGTAACTATGGCTACACCTTC
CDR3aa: CSARTDGNYGYTF

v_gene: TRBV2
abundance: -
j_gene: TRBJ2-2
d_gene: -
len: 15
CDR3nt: TGTGCCAGCAGATTAACGCCACAGGGAACCGGGGAGCTGTTTTTT
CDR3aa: CASRLTPQGTGELFF

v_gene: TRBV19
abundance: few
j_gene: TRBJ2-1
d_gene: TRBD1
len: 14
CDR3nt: TGTGCCACCTCGGGACAGGCCGGCGTGGGTGAGCAGTTCTTC
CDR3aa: CATSGQAGVGEQFF

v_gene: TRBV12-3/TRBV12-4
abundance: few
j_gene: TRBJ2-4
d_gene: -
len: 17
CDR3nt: TGTGCCAGCAGTTTAAGTAGACTGGGACTAGCCAAAAACATTCAGTACTTC
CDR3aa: CASSLSRLGLAKNIQYF

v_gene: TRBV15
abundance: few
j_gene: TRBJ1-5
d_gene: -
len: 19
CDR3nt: TGTGCCACCAGCAGAGACAGGGGAGGGGGGGGTATGAGAAATCAGCCCCAGCATTTT
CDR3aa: CATSRDRGGGGMRNQPQHF

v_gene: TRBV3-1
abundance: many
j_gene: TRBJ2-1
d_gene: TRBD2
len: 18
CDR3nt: TGTGCCAGCAGCCAAACTAGCGGAAGCCCACTCTCCTACAATGAGCAGTTCTTC
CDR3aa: CASSQTSGSPLSYNEQFF

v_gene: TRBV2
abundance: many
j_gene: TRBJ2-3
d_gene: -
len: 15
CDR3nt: TGTGCCAGCAGTCTCGGCGGGGAGGCCACAGATACGCAGTATTTT
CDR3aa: CASSLGGEATDTQYF

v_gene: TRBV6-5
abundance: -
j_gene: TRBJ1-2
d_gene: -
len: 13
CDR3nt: TGTGCCAGCAGTTCGGGGGGAAGGAATGGCTACACCTTC
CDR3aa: CASSSGGRNGYTF

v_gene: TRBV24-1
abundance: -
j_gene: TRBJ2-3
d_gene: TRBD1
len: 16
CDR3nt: TGTGCCACCAGTGACCAAGACTACAGGGGTCATGATACGCAGTATTTT
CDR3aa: CATSDQDYRGHDTQYF

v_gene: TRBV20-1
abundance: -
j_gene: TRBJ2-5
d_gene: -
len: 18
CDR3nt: TGCAGTGCTAGAGAGCTCCTGGGAGGCGGTAGCCGTCAAGAGACCCAGTACTTC
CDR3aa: CSARELLGGGSRQETQYF

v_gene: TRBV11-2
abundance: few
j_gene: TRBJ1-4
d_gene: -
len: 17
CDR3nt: TGTGCCAGCAGCTTATTTAGGAGGAACAGTTATGATGAAAAACTGTTTTTT
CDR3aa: CASSLFRRNSYDEKLFF

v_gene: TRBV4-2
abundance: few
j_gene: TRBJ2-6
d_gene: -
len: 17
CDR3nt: TGTGCCAGCAGCCCCCTTTCTACTAGTGCCGGGGCCAACGTCCTGACTTTC
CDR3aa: CASSPLSTSAGANVLTF

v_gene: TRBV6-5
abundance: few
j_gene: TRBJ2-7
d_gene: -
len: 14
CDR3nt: TGTGCCAGCAGCCGCCATTTCGGCCCCTACGAGCAGTACTTC
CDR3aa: CASSRHFGPYEQYF

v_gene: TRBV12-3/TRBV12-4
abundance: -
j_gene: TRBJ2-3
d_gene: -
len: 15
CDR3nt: TGTGCCAGCATTACAGGGGCGGGAAGCACAGATACGCAGTATTTT
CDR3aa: CASITGAGSTDTQYF

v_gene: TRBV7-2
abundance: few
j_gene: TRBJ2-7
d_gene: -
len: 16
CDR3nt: TGTGCCAGCAGCTTAGTATCGGCTAAGGCTACCTACGAGCAGTACTTC
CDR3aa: CASSLVSAKATYEQYF

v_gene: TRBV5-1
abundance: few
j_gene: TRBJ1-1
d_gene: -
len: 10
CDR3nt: TGCGATGGACGGCGCGCTGAAGCTTTCTTT
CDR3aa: CDGRRAEAFF

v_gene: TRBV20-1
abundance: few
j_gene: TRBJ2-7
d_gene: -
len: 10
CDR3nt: TGCAGTGCCAGACGCGAGGAGCAGTACTTC
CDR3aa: CSARREEQYF

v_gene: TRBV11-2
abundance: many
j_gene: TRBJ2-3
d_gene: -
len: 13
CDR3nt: TGTGCCAGCAGCTTAAAACCCACAGATACGCAGTATTTT
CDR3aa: CASSLKPTDTQYF

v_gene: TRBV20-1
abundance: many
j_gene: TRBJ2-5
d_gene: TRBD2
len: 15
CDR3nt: TGCAGTGCTCCGACTAGCGGGAGGGCCCTAGAGACCCAGTACTTC
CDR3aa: CSAPTSGRALETQYF

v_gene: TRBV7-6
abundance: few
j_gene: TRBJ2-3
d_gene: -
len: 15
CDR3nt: TGTGCTACCACGGGGGAGGACAGTTTAAGTTATACGCAGTATTTT
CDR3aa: CATTGEDSLSYTQYF

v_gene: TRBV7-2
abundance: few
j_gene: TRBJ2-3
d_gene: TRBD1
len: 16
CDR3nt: TGTGCCAGCAGCCGAGGGGACAGGGCCGTAACAGATACGCAGTATTTT
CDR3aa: CASSRGDRAVTDTQYF

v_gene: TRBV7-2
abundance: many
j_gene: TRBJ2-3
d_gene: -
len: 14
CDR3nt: TGTGCCAGCAGGGCCGGGAGCAGTGCGGATACGCAGTATTTT
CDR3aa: CASRAGSSADTQYF

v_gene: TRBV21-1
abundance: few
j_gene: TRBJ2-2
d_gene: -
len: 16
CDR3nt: TGTGCCAGCAGCCTATCGACTAGCGGAGTTACCGGGGAGCTGTTTTTT
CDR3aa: CASSLSTSGVTGELFF

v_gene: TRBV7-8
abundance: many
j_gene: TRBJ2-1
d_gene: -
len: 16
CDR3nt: TGTGCCAGCAGCTTAGTACGTGGGGGGGCCTCAGATGAGCAGTTCTTC
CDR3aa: CASSLVRGGASDEQFF

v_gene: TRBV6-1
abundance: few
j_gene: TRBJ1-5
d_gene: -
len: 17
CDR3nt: TGTGCCAGCACTGAAGGTGACAGAATAATTAGCAATCAGCCCCAGCATTTT
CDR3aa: CASTEGDRIISNQPQHF

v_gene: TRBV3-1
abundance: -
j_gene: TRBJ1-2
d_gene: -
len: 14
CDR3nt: TGTGCCAGCAGCCAAGGACGAGTTTCGCCTGGCTACACCTTC
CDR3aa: CASSQGRVSPGYTF

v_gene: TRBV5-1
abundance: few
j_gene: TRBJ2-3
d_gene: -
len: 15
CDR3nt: TGCGCCAGCAGCTTGGAAGACCCCGGGACCGATACGCAGTATTTT
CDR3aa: CASSLEDPGTDTQYF

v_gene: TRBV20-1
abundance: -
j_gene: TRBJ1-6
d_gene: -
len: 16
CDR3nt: TGCAGTGCTAGAGATCCTACCTGGACAGTGGATTCACCCCTCCACTTT
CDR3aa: CSARDPTWTVDSPLHF

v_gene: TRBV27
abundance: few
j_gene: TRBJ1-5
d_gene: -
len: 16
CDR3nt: TGTGCCAGCAGTTTATTGGGGGGTACGGGAAATCAGCCCCAGCATTTT
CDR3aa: CASSLLGGTGNQPQHF

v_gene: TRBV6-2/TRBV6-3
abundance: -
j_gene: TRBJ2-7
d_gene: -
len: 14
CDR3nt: TGTGCCAGCAGTCCCCGGGACCCGACCAGAGAGCAGTACTTC
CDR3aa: CASSPRDPTREQYF

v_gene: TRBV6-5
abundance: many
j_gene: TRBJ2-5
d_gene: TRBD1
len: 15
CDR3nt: TGTGCCAGCAGTCGGACAGGGACGACCGGCGAGACCCAGTACTTC
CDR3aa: CASSRTGTTGETQYF

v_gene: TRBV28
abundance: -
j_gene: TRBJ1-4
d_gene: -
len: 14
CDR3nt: TGTGCCAGCAGGGGCACAAATGACGGTGAAAAACTGTTTTTT
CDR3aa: CASRGTNDGEKLFF

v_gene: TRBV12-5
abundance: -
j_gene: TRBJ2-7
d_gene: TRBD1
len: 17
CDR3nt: TGTGCTAGTGGTTTGAGCCCTGACAGGGGCTACTCCTACGAGCAGTACTTC
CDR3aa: CASGLSPDRGYSYEQYF

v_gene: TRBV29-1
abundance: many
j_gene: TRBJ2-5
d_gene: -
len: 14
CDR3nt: TGCAGCGTGGCCCACAGGGGAGGCCCAGAGACCCAGTACTTC
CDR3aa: CSVAHRGGPETQYF

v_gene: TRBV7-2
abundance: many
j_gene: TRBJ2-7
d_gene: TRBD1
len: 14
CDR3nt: TGTGCCAGCAACGCACAGGGGTTCTCGTACGAGCAGTACTTC
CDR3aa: CASNAQGFSYEQYF